This T cell receptor (beta chain) was recovered during a study of cytomegalovirus exposure and HLA in healthy donors. Sequencing was performed with immunoSEQ multiplex PCR; in TCRdb, only in-frame clones are kept and a portion is missing. Among about 100,000 clones listed, approximately 96% were seen once. Germline CDR1 and CDR2: LGHNA and YNFKEQ. The V and J ends lost 0 bases and 0 bases respectively, with 10 bases between them. The CDR3 extends over 16 amino acids. The TCR originated in a woman aged 18-29 years in good health and CMV-seronegative. This rearrangement joins TRBV4-2 to TRBJ2-3; D call uncertain. The material sequenced was PBMCs. The CDR3 region is CASSQEGSPSTDTQYF. CDR3 DNA: TGTGCCAGCAGCCAAGAGGGTAGCCCTAGCACAGATACGCAGTATTTT.